The 16 T cell receptor beta chains given below trace back to one sample, sequenced in a study of T-cell reconstitution after alpha-beta-depleted transplantation in children. Unique molecular identifiers were incorporated during preparation of the TCRbeta library. One entry per CDR3 protein, called by TCRdb with MiXCR from the PCR reads. The sample has hundreds of thousands of distinct CDR3 sequences, roughly 15% seen once. The source was PBMCs from the stem cell graft donor, collected from the stem cell graft. These receptors all come from a human donor who donated a stem cell graft to a child with acute myeloid leukemia.

The table lists this clonotype with many counts. The chain recombines TRBV15 with TRBJ2-1, with 7 bases that match TRBD2. The CDR3 length is 15 residues. V trimming: 7 bases; J trimming: 10 bases; junction bases outside the gene matches: 16. The germline CDR1 and CDR2 sequences are LNHNV and YYDKDF (reference sequence). The CDR3 DNA is TGTGCCACCAAGGGGAGTTGGAGGGTGCGGGAGGAGCAGTTCTTC. This sequence encodes CATKGSWRVREEQFF.

This clonotype was seen only a few times. This chain links TRBV27 with TRBJ2-2, with D possibly called TRBD1 or TRBD2 (6 bases each). With 4 bases removed from V and 4 bases from J, the gap between germline ends came to 13 bases. Germline V gene data show CDR1 as MNHEY and CDR2 as SMNVEV (reference sequence). The CDR3 is 15 residues long. CDR3 sequence: CASSSHGGGTGELFF. As DNA, the CDR3 is TGTGCCAGCAGTTCTCACGGGGGCGGCACCGGGGAGCTGTTTTTT.

This clonotype was counted ten times or more. The genes are TRBV7-3 and TRBJ2-1; 9 bases map to TRBD1. The CDR3 is 16 amino acids. V trimming: 5 bases; J trimming: 7 bases; junction bases outside the gene matches: 12. Germline V CDR1 and CDR2: SGHTA, FQGTGA. The CDR3 reads CASSKYAGTGSNEQFF. The CDR3 DNA reads TGTGCCAGCAGCAAATACGCCGGGACAGGGTCTAATGAGCAGTTCTTC. The whole variable domain, filled in from reference TRBV7-3 and TRBJ2-1, reads GAGVSQTPSNKVTEKGKYVELRCDPISGHTALYWYRQSLGQGPEFLIYFQGTGAADDSGLPNDRFFAVRPEGSVSTLKIQRTERGDSAVYLCASSKYAGTGSNEQFFGPGTRLTVL.

V usage is TRBV12-3 or TRBV12-4 and J usage is TRBJ1-5; D uncertain. This CDR3 has 16 amino acids. Trimming stripped 4 bases from V and 8 bases from J, with 21 bases between. CDR3 DNA: TGTGCCAGCAGTTCCCACGGATGGCCAGAAAGGGAGCCCCAGCATTTT. Translating it yields CASSSHGWPEREPQHF.

This clonotype was seen many times. The rearrangement links TRBV20-1 to TRBJ2-1, with TRBD2 as a possible D gene (5 bases). The germline V and J ends were trimmed by 5 bases and 2 bases, with 13 bases remaining between them. CDR1 and CDR2 from the germline V gene are DFQATT and SNEGSKA (reference sequence). This CDR3 contains 14 residues. The CDR3 nucleotides are TGCAGTGCTCCAACTAGGGCCACCTACAATGAGCAGTTCTTC. The encoded protein is CSAPTRATYNEQFF.

This clonotype was counted many times. The genes are TRBV10-2 and TRBJ2-1; a weak D match, TRBD2 (5 bases). Trimming took off 4 bases at V and 9 bases at J, with 13 bases between the two ends. The germline gives CDR1 WSHSY, CDR2 SAAADI. This CDR3 has 13 amino acids. Written as DNA, the CDR3 is TGCGCCAGCAGTGGATATAGAGGGAGTGAGCAGTTCTTC. Its translation is CASSGYRGSEQFF.

This clonotype was seen repeatedly, ten times or more. V and J are TRBV6-5 and TRBJ1-1, with D unresolved. The CDR3 runs to 12 residues. The V and J ends lost 0 bases and 6 bases respectively, with 5 bases between them. In germline, CDR1 is MNHEY, CDR2 SVGAGI. Here the CDR3 DNA reads TGTGCCAGCAGTTACTCGGGTTCTGAAGCTTTCTTT. As protein: CASSYSGSEAFF.

Concerning this clonotype: Compared with germline, one end of the junction differs, possibly owing to a read error. The chain combines TRBV7-7 with TRBJ2-1; D is undetermined. This CDR3 is 15 amino acids long. The germline V gene has CDR1 SSHAT and CDR2 FNYEAQ (reference sequence). CDR3 protein: CASSLIRSSYNDQFF. CDR3 DNA: TGTGCCAGCAGCTTAATCAGGAGCTCCTACAATGACCAGTTCTTC.

This clonotype appeared a few times. The V call is TRBV6-1, the J call TRBJ2-2; either TRBD1 or TRBD2 may supply D (5 bases each). The CDR3 length is 15 residues. Trimming left V 6 bases short and J 3 bases short, with 14 bases between. The V gene's germline CDR1 is MNHNS and CDR2 SASEGT. CDR3: CASRTRLGDTGELFF. In DNA, the CDR3 is TGTGCCAGCAGAACAAGGTTGGGGGACACCGGGGAGCTGTTTTTT.

This clonotype was seen at least ten times. The chain uses TRBV5-4 and TRBJ1-6, with TRBD1 matching over 9 bases. The CDR3 has 15 amino acids. CDR1 SGHNT and CDR2 YYREEE come from the germline V gene (reference sequence). Trimming took 0 bases from V and 10 from J; bases not matched to a gene: 5. The CDR3 sequence is CASSLGGQGGSPLHF. DNA for the CDR3: TGTGCCAGCAGCTTGGGGGGACAGGGAGGCTCACCCCTCCACTTT.

The chain couples TRBV6-2 or TRBV6-3 to TRBJ2-1; the match to TRBD2 covers 8 bases. This CDR3 region has 19 residues. The germline gives CDR1 MNHEY, CDR2 SVGEGT. The J segment lost 4 bases and the V segment lost 4 bases, leaving 18 bases of the junction unmatched. The CDR3 bases are TGTGCCAGCAGTTCCCCTTTAGCTGCGGGGGGCTTTGGATACAATGAGCAGTTCTTC. This translates into CASSSPLAAGGFGYNEQFF.

Remarks on this clonotype: A much more abundant neighbour one base away suggests this may be a read error. CDR3 in amino acids: CSARELAGGTDTQYF. DNA for the CDR3: TGCAGTGCTAGAGAGCTAGCGGGGGGCACAGATACGCAGTATTTT. This rearrangement joins TRBV20-1 to TRBJ2-3, with TRBD2 matching 10 bases. This CDR3 comprises 15 residues. Germline loops: CDR1 DFQATT, CDR2 SNEGSKA (reference sequence). V lost 0 bases to trimming and J lost 1 base; unmatched junction nucleotides: 1.

This clonotype has more than one count but fewer than ten. The V call is TRBV10-2, the J call TRBJ2-5; 8 nucleotides match TRBD1. The germline V gene has CDR1 WSHSY and CDR2 SAAADI. The CDR3 contains 17 residues. Germline trimming cut 3 bases from V and 5 bases from J; bases unmatched to any gene: 14. The CDR3 DNA is TGCGCCAGCAGTGACCTGAAGACAGGGGCGATTTTGGAGACCCAGTACTTC. Its translation: CASSDLKTGAILETQYF.

This clonotype appeared a few times. The J gene is TRBJ1-1, the V gene TRBV20-1, with TRBD1 as a possible D gene (5 bases). V dropped 3 bases and J dropped 9 bases, with 14 bases sitting between them. CDR3 length: 12 amino acids. CDR1 and CDR2 from the germline V gene are DFQATT and SNEGSKA (reference sequence). The CDR3 sequence is CSARRGEDKAFF. CDR3 nucleotide sequence: TGCAGTGCTAGGAGAGGGGAAGACAAAGCTTTCTTT.

The sample holds many counts of this clonotype. This rearrangement joins TRBV12-3 or TRBV12-4 to TRBJ1-1, with D hard to call. There are 15 residues in the CDR3. The V end was cut by 8 bases, the J end by 0 bases, with 16 bases between. Here the CDR3 reads CASGSPPYLNTEAFF. As DNA, the CDR3 is TGTGCCAGCGGATCCCCTCCTTACTTGAACACTGAAGCTTTCTTT.

This clonotype has ten or more counts. V and J are TRBV7-2 and TRBJ2-3, with 15 bases lining up with TRBD2. This CDR3 is built from 14 residues. Germline CDR1 is SGHTA and CDR2 is FQGNSA. The J segment lost 9 bases and the V segment lost 4 bases, leaving 2 bases of the junction unmatched. The CDR3 protein is CASSWGLAGGTQYF. Written as DNA, the CDR3 is TGTGCCAGCAGCTGGGGACTAGCGGGGGGCACGCAGTATTTT.